A single sample is the source of the 15 T cell receptor beta chains below, sequenced in a study of CXCR3-negative and CXCR3-positive naive CD8 T cells. The TRB libraries of cDNA were built by UMI-labeled 5' RACE. Using the 5' RACE reads, TCRdb records one entry per CDR3 protein without DNA. The table lists around 130,000 distinct CDR3 sequences. The study's findings and limits: Naive cells that were CXCR3-positive had more hydrophobic TRB CDR3s (compared with CXCR3-negative naive cells).

Their recognized antigens are unknown. The material sequenced was naive CXCR3+ CD8+ T cells from blood. This sample's subset: CD45RO-CCR7+CD27+CD95- naive CD8+ T cells expressing CXCR3 (TNR3+). Every receptor here comes from a human donor in good health. Some clones in this sample may be carry-over from other donors' samples.

V and J are TRBV9 and TRBJ2-2; TCRdb gives TRBD1 as the D gene, but with no DNA this cannot be confirmed. The CDR3 is 15 residues long. Germline V lookup: CDR1 SGDLS, CDR2 YYNGEE. CDR3: CASSVEGPGTGELFF.

The chain employs TRBV7-6 and TRBJ2-1; no DNA is available, so the TRBD2 call from TCRdb remains unchecked. This CDR3 has 16 residues. Looked up from germline, CDR1 is SGHVS and CDR2 is FNYEAQ. CDR3 amino acids: CASSLSGGLAYNEQFF.

The gene calls are TRBV6-6 and TRBJ1-2; the TCRdb call, TRBD1, lacks DNA for checking. This CDR3 is 17 amino acids long. CDR1 and CDR2 (germline): MNHNY, SVGAGI (reference sequence). The CDR3 protein is CASSNKLGRMRRYGYTF.

The rearrangement joins TRBV11-3 to TRBJ2-2. The CDR3 extends over 14 amino acids. Germline CDR1 SGHNT, CDR2 YENEEA. CDR3 protein: CASSHGSGTGELFF.

V and J are TRBV29-1 and TRBJ2-2; TCRdb reports TRBD1, a call that lacks DNA to check it against. This CDR3 has 14 amino acids. In germline, CDR1 is SQVTM, CDR2 ANQGSEA. This CDR3 reads CSVGDRVETGELFF.

CDR3 residues: CAISEDRPPDTQYF. The chain carries TRBV10-3 and TRBJ2-3; with no DNA, the TCRdb D assignment of TRBD1 cannot be verified. The CDR3 has 14 amino acids. Germline V CDR1 and CDR2: ENHRY, SYGVKD.

The chain employs TRBV4-3 and TRBJ2-1. There are 16 residues in the CDR3. CDR1 is LGHNA and CDR2 is YSLEER in the germline V gene. This CDR3 reads CASSQDQGNSYNEQFF.

The J gene is TRBJ2-5, the V gene TRBV5-1; TCRdb proposes TRBD1, but this gene call is untestable without DNA. Germline V gene data show CDR1 as SGHRS and CDR2 as YFSETQ. This CDR3 is 13 amino acids long. The CDR3 loop is CASRWDREETQYF.

The chain couples TRBV7-9 to TRBJ1-1. Germline CDR1 SEHNR, CDR2 FQNEAQ (reference sequence). The CDR3 totals 12 residues. This CDR3 reads CASSPVGFEAFF.

This chain links TRBV29-1 with TRBJ2-7; there is no DNA to check the TCRdb D call of TRBD2. CDR1 SQVTM and CDR2 ANQGSEA come from the germline V gene. This CDR3 is built from 12 residues. The CDR3 loop reads CSVGVLGYEQYF.

The chain is built from TRBV28 and TRBJ2-1; the D call from TCRdb, TRBD2, cannot be confirmed without DNA. The CDR3 has 13 residues. CDR1 and CDR2 (germline): MDHEN, SYDVKM. The CDR3 region is CASSLPQSGEQFF.

V gene TRBV14 combines with J gene TRBJ2-1. The CDR3 contains 11 residues. Germline lookup yields CDR1 SGHDN and CDR2 FVKESK. The CDR3 reads CASSQAYEQFF.

The chain joins TRBV28 to TRBJ2-5; there is no DNA to check the TCRdb D call of TRBD1. The germline V gene encodes CDR1 MDHEN and CDR2 SYDVKM. This CDR3 contains 13 residues. This CDR3 is CASIRQDQETQYF.

The chain is built from TRBV4-1 and TRBJ2-1; lacking DNA, the TRBD1 call made by TCRdb goes unchecked. There are 13 residues in the CDR3. Germline V CDR1 and CDR2: MGHRA, YSYEKL. The chain's CDR3 is CASSQGTWNEQFF.

The rearrangement links TRBV4-3 to TRBJ2-7; TCRdb reports TRBD1, a call that lacks DNA to check it against. Germline assignment: CDR1 LGHNA and CDR2 YSLEER. This CDR3 has 15 residues. CDR3 protein: CASSQDLGYRGEQYF.